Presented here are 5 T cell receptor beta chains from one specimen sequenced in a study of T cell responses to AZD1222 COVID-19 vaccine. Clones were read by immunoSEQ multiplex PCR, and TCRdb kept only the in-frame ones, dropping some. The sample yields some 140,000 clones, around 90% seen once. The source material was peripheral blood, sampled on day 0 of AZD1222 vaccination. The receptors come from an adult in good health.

CDR3 in amino acids: CASSEQGAPGYTF. CDR3 DNA sequence: TGTGCCAGCAGTGAACAGGGGGCGCCCGGCTACACCTTC. The genes are TRBV2 and TRBJ1-2; TRBD1 matches 8 bases. Germline CDR1 and CDR2: SNHLY and FYNNEI. V lost 2 bases, J lost 8 bases, and 4 bases stayed unmatched. This CDR3 is 13 amino acids long. Full variable domain (remainder filled in from reference TRBV2 and TRBJ1-2): EPEVTQTPSHQVTQMGQEVILRCVPISNHLYFYWYRQILGQKVEFLVSFYNNEISEKSEIFDDQFSVERPDGSNFTLKIRSTKLEDSAMYFCASSEQGAPGYTFGSGTRLTVV.

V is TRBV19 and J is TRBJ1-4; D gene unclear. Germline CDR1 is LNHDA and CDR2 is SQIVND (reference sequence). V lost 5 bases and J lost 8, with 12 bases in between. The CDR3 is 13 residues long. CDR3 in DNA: TGTGCCAGTAGTTTCACCATCGGAGAAAAACTGTTTTTT. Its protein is CASSFTIGEKLFF.

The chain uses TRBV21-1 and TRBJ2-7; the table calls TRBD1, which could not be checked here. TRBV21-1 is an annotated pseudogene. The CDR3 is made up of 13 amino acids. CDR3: CASSKVGQYEQYF. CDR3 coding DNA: TGTGCCAGCAGCAAGGTGGGACAGTACGAGCAGTACTTC.

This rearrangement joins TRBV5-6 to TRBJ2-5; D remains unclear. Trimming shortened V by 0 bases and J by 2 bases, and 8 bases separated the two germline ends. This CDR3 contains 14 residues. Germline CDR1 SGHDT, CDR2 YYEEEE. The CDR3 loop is CASSLARKQETQYF. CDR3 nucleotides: TGTGCCAGCAGCTTGGCTCGGAAACAAGAGACCCAGTACTTC.

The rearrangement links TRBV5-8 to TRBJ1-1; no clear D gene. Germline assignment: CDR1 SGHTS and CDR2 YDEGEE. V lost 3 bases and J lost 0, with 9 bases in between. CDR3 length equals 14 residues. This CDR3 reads CASSSRFLNTEAFF. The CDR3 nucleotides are TGTGCCAGCAGCTCCAGATTTTTGAACACTGAAGCTTTCTTT.